Listed below are T cell receptor beta chains from one sample, sequenced in a study of response to subunit inactivated influenza vaccine. One entry per CDR3 protein, called by TCRdb with MiXCR from the RT-PCR reads. The data show hundreds of thousands of distinct CDR3 sequences, 6% to 9% seen once. The sample consisted of PBMCs from blood, taken roughly 24 months after vaccination. These receptors came from a man aged 50-75 years who received an inactivated influenza vaccine. CDR3s include the opening cysteine and the closing phenylalanine or tryptophan. The order of the fields is clone size, V gene, J gene, D gene, CDR3 protein, CDR3 DNA. The D gene is left open where the match is weak. Part of the rows lack a size; the others show once, few, many or a class for expanded clones.

many	TRBV28	TRBJ1-5	TRBD1	CASSPLGTGMGQPQHF	TGTGCCAGCAGTCCCCTCGGGACAGGAATGGGACAGCCCCAGCATTTT
many	TRBV5-1	TRBJ2-2	.	CASSTSGSGTGELFF	TGCGCCAGCAGCACCTCAGGGTCCGGCACCGGGGAGCTGTTTTTT
.	TRBV6-1	TRBJ1-1	.	CASRPGRLNTEAFF	TGTGCCAGCAGACCCGGGAGACTGAACACTGAAGCTTTCTTT
few	TRBV15	TRBJ2-7	.	CATSRDQGPYEQYF	TGTGCCACCAGCAGAGATCAGGGGCCCTACGAGCAGTACTTC
many	TRBV7-2	TRBJ2-5	.	CASSFRYQETQYF	TGTGCCAGCAGCTTCCGGTACCAAGAGACCCAGTACTTC
few	TRBV10-3	TRBJ2-1	TRBD2	CAISDPSSGSNEQFF	TGTGCCATCAGTGACCCTTCTAGCGGGAGCAATGAGCAGTTCTTC
.	TRBV5-1	TRBJ2-7	.	CASSITGQPGSGQYF	TGCGCCAGCAGCATCACGGGGCAGCCGGGGTCGGGGCAGTACTTC
many	TRBV7-9	TRBJ1-1	.	CASSLAQAMNTEAFF	TGTGCCAGCAGCTTAGCGCAGGCAATGAACACTGAAGCTTTCTTT
.	TRBV9	TRBJ1-1	.	CASSVEPGQRSTEAFF	TGTGCCAGCAGCGTAGAACCAGGACAGAGGTCCACTGAAGCTTTCTTT
.	TRBV7-2	TRBJ2-1	.	CASSLSGLHNEQFF	TGTGCCAGCAGCTTGTCCGGGCTCCACAATGAGCAGTTCTTC
.	TRBV7-7	TRBJ1-4	.	CASSLSGGPATNEKLFF	TGTGCCAGCAGCTTAAGCGGGGGCCCTGCAACTAATGAAAAACTGTTTTTT
.	TRBV4-2	TRBJ2-7	TRBD1	CASSQARDRAYEQYF	TGTGCCAGCAGCCAAGCAAGGGACAGGGCCTACGAGCAGTACTTC
many	TRBV12-3/TRBV12-4	TRBJ1-4	TRBD1	CASSGQGVEKLFF	TGTGCCAGCAGTGGACAGGGAGTTGAAAAACTGTTTTTT
few	TRBV12-3/TRBV12-4	TRBJ2-4	TRBD1	CASSTDRGYIQYF	TGTGCCAGCAGTACGGACAGGGGTTACATTCAGTACTTC
few	TRBV2	TRBJ1-5	.	CASSGETRNQPQHF	TGTGCCAGCAGTGGGGAGACTCGGAATCAGCCCCAGCATTTT
few	TRBV4-1	TRBJ2-5	.	CASSPDRSNSLETQYF	TGCGCCAGCAGCCCAGACCGGTCGAACTCTCTAGAGACCCAGTACTTC
.	TRBV7-6	TRBJ1-1	.	CASSLADGLNTEAFF	TGTGCCAGCAGCTTAGCTGATGGATTGAACACTGAAGCTTTCTTT
many	TRBV5-6	TRBJ2-3	.	CASSLPPGPSTDTQYF	TGTGCCAGCAGCTTGCCCCCAGGGCCTAGCACAGATACGCAGTATTTT
few	TRBV5-1	TRBJ1-2	.	CASSAGKSGYTF	TGCGCCAGCAGCGCAGGAAAGAGCGGCTACACCTTC
.	TRBV20-1	TRBJ1-1	.	CSAREWGARGTEAFF	TGCAGTGCTAGAGAATGGGGGGCGCGGGGCACTGAAGCTTTCTTT
.	TRBV12-3/TRBV12-4	TRBJ2-1	TRBD2	CASSFVTSASDEQFF	TGTGCCAGCAGTTTCGTCACTAGCGCCTCCGATGAGCAGTTCTTC
few	TRBV28	TRBJ1-2	TRBD1	CASTSHSPGQEYYTF	TGTGCCAGCACTAGCCACTCGCCGGGACAGGAATACTACACCTTC
.	TRBV5-5	TRBJ1-1	.	CASSFFQGRTEAFF	TGTGCCAGCAGCTTCTTTCAGGGTCGGACTGAAGCTTTCTTT
.	TRBV7-9	TRBJ2-7	TRBD2	CASSWEGPGDEQYF	TGTGCCAGCAGCTGGGAGGGGCCCGGGGACGAGCAGTACTTC
many	TRBV29-1	TRBJ2-7	.	CSVAVGDGYEQYF	TGCAGCGTTGCCGTAGGAGATGGTTACGAGCAGTACTTC
many	TRBV20-1	TRBJ2-7	TRBD2	CSARAGTSSYEQYF	TGCAGTGCTAGAGCCGGGACTAGCTCGTACGAGCAGTACTTC
few	TRBV28	TRBJ1-1	.	CASSRERAFF	TGTGCCAGCAGTAGGGAGCGAGCTTTCTTT
.	TRBV12-3/TRBV12-4	TRBJ2-1	.	CASTPTQARYNEQFF	TGTGCCAGCACCCCGACCCAGGCCCGTTACAATGAGCAGTTCTTC
many	TRBV11-2	TRBJ2-1	TRBD2	CASSKLPGLAFNEQFF	TGTGCCAGCAGCAAGCTTCCGGGACTAGCTTTCAATGAGCAGTTCTTC
many	TRBV6-1	TRBJ2-3	TRBD2	CASRMTGTSGKTDTQYF	TGTGCCAGCAGGATGACCGGGACTAGCGGGAAGACAGATACGCAGTATTTT
few	TRBV25-1	TRBJ2-7	TRBD2	CASSGRGGSEQYF	TGTGCCAGCAGTGGGCGGGGGGGGAGCGAGCAGTACTTC
.	TRBV29-1	TRBJ2-3	TRBD1	CSVEARDRGPDTQYF	TGCAGCGTTGAGGCCCGGGACAGGGGGCCAGATACGCAGTATTTT
.	TRBV15	TRBJ2-1	TRBD2	CATSRESGNYNEQFF	TGTGCCACCAGCAGAGAGAGCGGGAACTACAATGAGCAGTTCTTC
.	TRBV7-2	TRBJ1-6	.	CASSLLFRIDNSPLHF	TGTGCCAGCAGCTTATTGTTCAGGATAGATAATTCACCCCTCCACTTT
.	TRBV7-3	TRBJ2-2	TRBD2	CASSLNIVGTSGRMAGELFF	TGTGCCAGCAGCTTAAACATTGTGGGGACTAGCGGGAGAATGGCCGGGGAGCTGTTTTTT
few	TRBV27	TRBJ2-7	TRBD1	CASSWTGTGSREQYF	TGTGCCAGCAGTTGGACCGGGACAGGGTCTCGGGAGCAGTACTTC
.	TRBV25-1	TRBJ2-5	.	CASSEIRTVQETQYF	TGTGCCAGCAGTGAAATCAGGACAGTACAAGAGACCCAGTACTTC
.	TRBV7-8	TRBJ2-1	.	CASSSRGPRYNEQFF	TGTGCCAGCAGCAGCAGGGGTCCCCGCTACAATGAGCAGTTCTTC
few	TRBV5-1	TRBJ2-1	TRBD2	CASSLGGTSGNEQFF	TGCGCCAGCAGCTTGGGTGGGACTAGCGGGAATGAGCAGTTCTTC
few	TRBV28	TRBJ1-3	.	CATGDFSTRYTIYF	TGTGCCACCGGGGACTTTTCGACCCGCTACACCATATATTTT
many	TRBV20-1	TRBJ2-1	.	CSAIPSNNEQFF	TGCAGTGCCATCCCCAGTAACAATGAGCAGTTCTTC
few	TRBV5-1	TRBJ1-5	.	CASSFGLDQPQHF	TGCGCCAGCAGCTTTGGGCTCGATCAGCCCCAGCATTTT
few	TRBV10-2	TRBJ1-5	.	CASMEGGPNQPQHF	TGCGCCAGTATGGAGGGAGGGCCCAATCAGCCCCAGCATTTT
many	TRBV12-3/TRBV12-4	TRBJ1-2	.	CASSFVRGYGYTF	TGTGCCAGCAGTTTCGTTAGGGGTTATGGCTACACCTTC
few	TRBV28	TRBJ2-7	.	CASSPTWQGYEQYF	TGTGCCAGCAGCCCTACGTGGCAGGGCTACGAGCAGTACTTC
few	TRBV27	TRBJ2-3	TRBD2	CASSLLLTSGSSDTQYF	TGTGCCAGCAGTCTCCTCCTGACTAGCGGGAGTTCTGATACGCAGTATTTT
few	TRBV4-3	TRBJ2-2	TRBD2	CASSQDRGSGLNTGELFF	TGCGCCAGCAGCCAAGATCGCGGTAGCGGGCTTAACACCGGGGAGCTGTTTTTT
.	TRBV7-7	TRBJ2-3	.	CASSPDLARSTDTQYF	TGTGCCAGCAGCCCAGATTTGGCCCGGAGCACAGATACGCAGTATTTT
.	TRBV4-3	TRBJ2-1	.	CASSPAPLAPEQFF	TGCGCCAGCAGCCCCGCTCCCCTAGCGCCTGAGCAGTTCTTC
.	TRBV5-1	TRBJ2-3	.	CASSLSSGNPAGTTDTQYF	TGCGCCAGCAGCTTGTCCTCGGGAAACCCGGCCGGGACAACAGATACGCAGTATTTT
few	TRBV19	TRBJ1-4	TRBD1	CASSPNRGEKLFF	TGTGCCAGTAGCCCCAACAGGGGTGAAAAACTGTTTTTT
few	TRBV5-1	TRBJ1-1	TRBD1	CASSLEGQGAGNTEAFF	TGCGCCAGCAGCTTGGAGGGACAGGGGGCCGGGAACACTGAAGCTTTCTTT
few	TRBV11-2	TRBJ1-1	.	CASSLVPVNTEAFF	TGTGCCAGCAGCTTAGTTCCGGTGAACACTGAAGCTTTCTTT
.	TRBV12-3/TRBV12-4	TRBJ2-3	.	CASSRSTGGTDTQYF	TGTGCCAGCAGCAGATCCACGGGTGGCACAGATACGCAGTATTTT
many	TRBV7-2	TRBJ1-1	TRBD1	CASDGQGRMGIEAFF	TGTGCCTCCGATGGACAGGGTCGAATGGGAATTGAAGCTTTCTTT
.	TRBV20-1	TRBJ2-1	TRBD2	CSASAYGTSGSWSYNEQFF	TGCAGTGCTAGCGCATACGGGACTAGCGGGAGCTGGTCCTACAATGAGCAGTTCTTC
many	TRBV11-3	TRBJ1-6	.	CASSSRDGPLPYNSPLHF	TGTGCCAGCAGCTCCCGGGACGGACCACTTCCCTATAATTCACCCCTCCACTTT
.	TRBV28	TRBJ2-5	.	CASSLTFPLGTQYF	TGTGCCAGCAGTCTGACATTCCCCCTTGGGACCCAGTACTTC
.	TRBV18	TRBJ2-1	.	CASSPPNSHNEQFF	TGTGCCAGCTCACCACCCAACAGCCACAATGAGCAGTTCTTC
few	TRBV23-1	TRBJ2-3	.	CASSQPEGQSSTDTQYF	TGCGCCAGCAGTCAACCGGAAGGCCAGTCTAGCACAGATACGCAGTATTTT